This TCR beta chain was retrieved from a study of cytomegalovirus exposure and HLA in healthy donors. About the study: Earlier, some 200 million T cells were analyzed, and approximately 110 million unique TCR beta sequences were found among them. General observations from the study: Indistinguishability led to the exclusion of some V segments, TRBV6-2 and TRBV6-3 included.

Germline V gives CDR1 SGHTA, CDR2 FQGTGA. CDR3 size: 13 residues. Trimming cost V 2 bases and J 1 base, with 5 bases left between them. Details on this clone: Its matching antigen is unknown.

The PCR contained 60 Vbeta and 13 Jbeta primers. Repertoires were generated with immunoSEQ multiplex PCR, while TCRdb's copy carries only in-frame clones and drops some. The repertoire holds about 150,000 clones, with 84% as singletons. Regarding donors, all were healthy bone marrow donors. The receptor comes from a girl between 5 and 17 years old in good health and CMV-seropositive. Input material: PBMCs. The chain couples TRBV7-3 to TRBJ1-1; D not certain. The CDR3 is CASSLRENTEAFF. In nucleotides, the CDR3 is TGTGCCAGCAGCTTACGGGAGAACACTGAAGCTTTCTTT.